This T cell receptor (beta chain) was recovered during a study of cytomegalovirus exposure and HLA in healthy donors (dated by TCRdb to 2015 to 2018). Notes on the research overall: An earlier analysis of 587 of the donors reported under 300 Gb of sequence data and 95 million to 130 million unique TCR beta sequences obtained from roughly 180 million T cells. The T cell repertoires of 550 to 850 subjects were profiled by immunosequencing and related to cytomegalovirus serostatus. Approximately 310 gigabases of sequencing data and roughly 81 million unique TCR sequences made up an early release that covered about 640 HLA-typed donors. The aim of the study was to test whether cataloging public T cell receptors could identify signatures of past pathogen exposure. To study patterns of TCR occurrence, a later analysis re-analyzed previously published TCR beta repertoires from around 700 donors and added high-resolution HLA genotyping. In an earlier analysis of 587 of the donors, high-throughput TCR beta sequencing was used to judge whether each TCR beta V gene segment behaved as functional or pseudogenic. The study combined high-throughput TCR immunosequencing, statistical association of individual TCRs with disease status, and machine learning to predict cytomegalovirus infection status. On average, roughly 250,000 unique TCR beta nucleotide sequences were sequenced per donor among more than 350 genotyped donors of the cohort, with 15% to 20% of those sequences being non-productive. Among the roughly 390 genotyped donors, 75% to 90% belonged to the genetic ancestry cluster associated with self-reported Caucasian donors. HLA typing covered class I and class II loci at four-digit resolution. Genome-wide SNP genotypes for about 65% of the 666 donors were used in a later genetic analysis, which treated that subset as a discovery cohort. Rather than drawing on any new phenotypic data, the later analysis identified candidate immune exposures from TCR beta sequences and the way those sequences occurred across donors. Alongside the repertoire data, information on donor age, sex, ethnicity and CMV serostatus was compiled. Typing coverage differed by locus: A, B, C, DRB1 and DQB1 were typed in roughly 620-640 donors, DQA1 in about 550, DPA1 in over 600, and DPB1 in around 440. All discovery cohort repertoires had been generated on a single sequencing platform. Because of strong linkage in the cohort, roughly five DR-DQ haplotypes were treated as single units for association and clustering. In addition to the first cohort of roughly 670 subjects, a separate validation cohort of 100 to 150 different subjects was used. Broad study findings and their caveats: In both the original and validation cohorts, the classifier was reported to diagnose cytomegalovirus status with high specificity and sensitivity. In a later analysis, the rate of TCR association differed among HLA loci, with DRB1 alleles having the most associated TCRs and HLA-C alleles having the fewest. In an earlier analysis of 587 of the donors, most TCR beta V segments appeared in productive rearrangements about 87% or about 30% of the time, broadly matching IMGT annotations. A later genetic analysis reported fewer N-insertions in productive TCRs among donors in an Asian-associated ancestry cluster than the approximately 700-donor mean. Correlated functional status among segregating V segments might reflect linkage disequilibrium, but an unknown experimental factor could not be ruled out. In a later analysis, several top co-occurrence clusters were reported to appear linked to parvovirus B19, influenza, CMV and Epstein-Barr virus. A later analysis found that most CMV-associated TCR beta chains appeared HLA-restricted, with HLA associations seemingly driven largely by CMV exposure. Around 16 rarely observed V segments, including chromosome 9 orphons, were excluded from the earlier analysis of several hundred of the donors because counts were too low. Only TCR beta chains were sequenced in this cohort, and the absence of alpha or paired-chain data limited detectable features. It was suggested by the authors that the approach could potentially be generalized to other disease states and immunological phenotypes. A later analysis found that HLA-associated TCR beta chains were more clonally expanded and had lower generation probabilities than equally common non-associated chains. In a later genetic analysis, a missense DCLRE1C variant was associated with V-gene and J-gene trimming of TCR beta chains, and the association was replicated in an independent cohort. Sequencing depth was assumed to be roughly uniform across donors in the presence/absence analyses, though that assumption may not hold. When HLA alleles, especially DR and DQ, strongly co-occurred, attributing TCR associations to individual alleles was difficult. Immune exposure information for the cohort was limited to CMV serostatus. A few of the identified cytomegalovirus-associated TCR beta chains were confirmed in vitro to be specific for cytomegalovirus antigens. In the study, some 160 TCR beta chains were listed as associated with cytomegalovirus. Because HLA typing was unavailable for some donors at each locus, only the typed subset was used in association tests. A further reported finding was that TCR beta sequences accurately predicted the HLA-A and HLA-B alleles for most subjects in the first cohort. A cluster of highly shared sequence variants was judged likely to represent a technical artifact of the sequencing pipeline. While some public TCRs were present in many individuals, most TCR sequences turned up only very rarely across donors. A later analysis associated about 18,000 TCR beta sequences with specific HLA alleles at a false discovery rate of 0.05. Some IMGT-functional V segments, including TRBV6-2 and TRBV6-3, could not be told apart with the 87-base-pair reads, so those segments were excluded.

From cysteine to phenylalanine, the CDR3 is 15 amino acids long. Only the CDR3 part of the read is kept: 45 bases, read in frame from the first base. Trimming at the junction amounts to 2 bases on V and 2 bases on J, and the germline ends lie 14 bases apart. The germline V gene (reference sequence) gives CDR1 as SGHNT and CDR2 as YYREEE. The cohort consisted of hundreds of healthy bone marrow donors. At the time of sampling, all cohort members were nominally healthy, though unrecorded immune exposures were likely present. The donor tested CMV seropositive, placing the donor among the 289 seropositive members of the cohort. A peripheral blood sample was collected from each donor, and TCR beta sequencing was performed on peripheral blood mononuclear cells. The Qiagen DNeasy Blood Extraction Kit was used to extract genomic DNA from the blood cell samples. Details on this clone: The clone's antigen remains unknown. Per-base qualities were not stored, and no clone one base away is much larger.

Libraries were prepared through the immunoSEQ multiplex PCR assay. For the multiplex PCR, a mixture combining 60 forward primers for TCR Vbeta segments and 13 reverse primers for TCR Jbeta segments was used. The CDR3 region of rearranged TCR beta genes was amplified from genomic DNA with a multiplex PCR assay. The Illumina HiSeq System was used to sequence the amplified TCR beta libraries as 87-base-pair reads. For the original study's pipeline: Across the 500 to 750 repertoires, a later analysis counted 80 million or so unique TCR beta chains, roughly 11 million of which were shared by at least two donors. Raw reads were error-corrected and collapsed into unique sequences by a nearest-neighbor algorithm in which closely related sequences were merged to remove PCR and sequencing errors. Alignment of CDR3 sequences to IMGT reference sequences was used to assign V, D and J gene segments. For a sequence to be retained, a match of at least six nucleotides to both a V gene segment and a J gene segment was required. Rearrangements were called productive when the CDR3 lacked stop codons and stayed in frame with V and J; all others were non-productive. Following IMGT convention, CDR3 was defined as the stretch from the second conserved V-encoded cysteine to the conserved J-encoded phenylalanine. The earlier analysis of more than 450 of the donors excluded sequences that lacked an unambiguous match to a single V gene segment. An earlier analysis of under 750 of the donors called V segments functional above 56.7% productive rearrangements and segregating when the between-donor standard deviation exceeded 5%. A statistical classification framework was developed to diagnose cytomegalovirus status using the catalog of TCR beta chain sequences. In a later analysis, V and J genes were assigned by comparing TCR nucleotide sequences against IMGT/GENE-DB human TR gene sequences. The TCRdist pipeline was used in a later analysis to assign CDR3 sequences and most-parsimonious VDJ recombination scenarios. In a later analysis, each TCR beta chain was defined by its CDR3 amino acid sequence together with its V-gene family, and reads lacking a unique V-gene family were excluded. A later analysis removed 592 highly shared, low-generation-probability nucleotide sequences to deal with suspected cross-contamination and a sequencing artifact. In a later analysis, a clonal expansion index for each public chain was calculated from normalized within-repertoire ranks of inferred template counts. In a later analysis, generation probabilities were computed using a VDJ recombination model fitted to out-of-frame rearrangements, and the results were checked against IGoR. In a later analysis, TCR-TCR, TCR-HLA and TCR-CMV co-occurrence was scored with hypergeometric tests, and a repertoire-size bias correction was applied to TCR pairs. In a later analysis, false discovery rates were estimated by permuting HLA or CMV assignments 20 times. In a later analysis, co-occurring TCRs were grouped using DBSCAN, with TCRdist sequence similarity added in when clustering inside HLA-allele-positive subsets. Repertoires with fewer than 30,000 or more than 120,000 public chains, plus five repertoires with anomalous nucleotide sharing, were excluded from co-occurrence clustering. TCRdb mirrors the immuneACCESS table, restricted to in-frame sequences. Some clones are absent from its copies; in checked studies, under half trace to an unresolved V gene, and the reason for the others is unknown. The DNA was the basis for D and trimming; V, J and clone size are from that table. In all, the sample holds under 200,000 clones, and roughly 78% of those were seen once. The ten largest clones represent 1% of the sample.

The clonotype was recovered from a woman between 45 and 60 years old in good health and CMV-seropositive. The rearranged segments are TRBV5-4 and TRBJ2-7; the best D guess is TRBD1, with 6 bases matching. The specimen sequenced was PBMCs. At the DNA level, the sequence is TGTGCCAGCAGCTTTGACAGGAATATTCCCTACGAGCAGTACTTC. Translation gives CASSFDRNIPYEQYF.